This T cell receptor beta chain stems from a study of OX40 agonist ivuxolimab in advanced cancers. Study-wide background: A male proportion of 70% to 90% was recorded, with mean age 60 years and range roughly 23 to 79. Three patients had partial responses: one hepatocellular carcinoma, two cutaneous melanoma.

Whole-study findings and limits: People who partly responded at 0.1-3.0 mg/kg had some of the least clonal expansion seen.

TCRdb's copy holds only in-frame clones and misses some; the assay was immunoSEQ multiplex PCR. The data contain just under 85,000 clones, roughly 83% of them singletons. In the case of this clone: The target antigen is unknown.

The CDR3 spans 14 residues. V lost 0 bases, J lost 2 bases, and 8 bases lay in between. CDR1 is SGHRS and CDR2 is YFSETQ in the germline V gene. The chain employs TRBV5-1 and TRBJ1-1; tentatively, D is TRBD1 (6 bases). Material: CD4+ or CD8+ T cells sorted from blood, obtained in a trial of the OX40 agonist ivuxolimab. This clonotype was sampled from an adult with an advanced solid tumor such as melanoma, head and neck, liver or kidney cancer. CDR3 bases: TGCGCCAGCAGCTTGGGGACAGTAAACACTGAAGCTTTCTTT. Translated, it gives CASSLGTVNTEAFF.